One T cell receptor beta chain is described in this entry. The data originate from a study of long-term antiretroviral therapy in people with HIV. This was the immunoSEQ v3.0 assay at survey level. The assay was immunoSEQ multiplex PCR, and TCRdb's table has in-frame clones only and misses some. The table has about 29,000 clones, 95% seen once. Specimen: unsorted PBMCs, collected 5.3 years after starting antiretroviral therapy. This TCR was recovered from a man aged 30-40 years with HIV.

Here the CDR3 DNA reads TGTGCCAGCAGCCAAGATGGACAGACCTACGAGCAGTACTTC. Translated, it gives CASSQDGQTYEQYF. The chain employs TRBV4-2 and TRBJ2-7, with a tentative D call TRBD1 (6 bases). V was pared by 0 bases and J by 2 bases, with 8 bases between. CDR3 size: 14 residues. Germline CDR1 is LGHNA and CDR2 is YNFKEQ.